Below, one T cell receptor beta chain is given with its context. Its antigen is as yet unknown. This PCR relied on a set of 60 Vbeta primers and 13 Jbeta primers. As handled by the study authors: A later analysis tallied 80 million to 100 million unique TCR beta chains, around 11 million of them shared. Here immunoSEQ multiplex PCR was the method, and the copy in TCRdb shows in-frame clones only, minus some. From that table come the V and J calls and clone size; the DNA was used to work out D and trimming. The sample includes 150,000 to 200,000 clones, 82% of them seen just once. V gave up 2 bases and J gave up 2 bases; unmatched junction bases: 9. Germline V gene data show CDR1 as MGHRA and CDR2 as YSYEKL. The CDR3 totals 17 residues. This specimen comes from a study of cytomegalovirus exposure and HLA in healthy donors. Notes on the study in general: On later analysis, the bulk of CMV-associated TCR beta chains appeared to be HLA-restricted. When presence/absence was analysed, sequencing depth was taken to be roughly uniform across donors.

While unrecorded immune exposures were likely, the donors were nominally healthy when sampled. This clonotype originated in a boy younger than 10 in good health and CMV-seronegative. Sequenced material: PBMCs. This rearrangement joins TRBV4-1 to TRBJ2-5, with 9 bases fitting TRBD2. The CDR3 sequence: CASSQLDLLAGQETQYF. DNA of the CDR3: TGCGCCAGCAGCCAATTGGATCTCCTAGCGGGGCAAGAGACCCAGTACTTC.